Listed below are T cell receptor beta chains from one sample, sequenced in a study of T cell changes during pregnancy in multiple sclerosis. Method: immunoSEQ multiplex PCR; TCRdb's copy keeps in-frame clones and lacks some. Among some 41,000 clones listed, approximately 94% were seen once. Specimen: CD8+ T cells from peripheral blood mononuclear cells, collected in the third trimester of pregnancy. The receptors originated from a female donor with multiple sclerosis, enrolled in a pregnancy study. Each CDR3 is given with its conserved first and last residue. D genes are given only for firm matches. A clone size is listed for some rows: how often the clone was seen (once, few, many), or a class if it is expanded.

TRBV6-4	14	.	TRBJ2-3	.	TGTGCCAGCAGTGACACACCTAGCACAGATACGCAGTATTTT	CASSDTPSTDTQYF
TRBV29-1	12	.	TRBJ2-7	.	TGCAGCGTTGACACAGGGAGCTACGAGCAGTACTTC	CSVDTGSYEQYF
TRBV5-6	16	.	TRBJ1-5	TRBD1	TGTGCCAGCAGCTTAGAGGGGACAGGGGGTGATCAGCCCCAGCATTTT	CASSLEGTGGDQPQHF
TRBV7-9	14	once	TRBJ1-1	.	TGTGCCAGCTTCCCTGCGGGTTGGAACACTGAAGCTTTCTTT	CASFPAGWNTEAFF
TRBV5-4	13	.	TRBJ2-7	.	TGTGCCAGCAGCCTACAGGGAACCTACGAGCAGTACTTC	CASSLQGTYEQYF
TRBV7-9	14	few	TRBJ2-3	.	TGTGCCAGCAGCTTAGGGCGGATCACAGATACGCAGTATTTT	CASSLGRITDTQYF
TRBV4-1	13	.	TRBJ1-2	TRBD1	TGCGCCAGCAGCCTTCAGGGGGCGGTAGGCTACACCTTC	CASSLQGAVGYTF
TRBV2	15	.	TRBJ2-7	TRBD2	TGTGCCAGCAGCGACGGGGGACTAGCGGCCTACGAGCAGTACTTC	CASSDGGLAAYEQYF
TRBV2	14	.	TRBJ2-7	.	TGTGCCAGCAGTGGGACAGCGAGCTCCTACGAGCAGTACTTC	CASSGTASSYEQYF
TRBV4-2	16	.	TRBJ1-3	.	TGTGCCAGCAGCCAAGATTTTCAGGGAGGGGAAAACACCATATATTTT	CASSQDFQGGENTIYF